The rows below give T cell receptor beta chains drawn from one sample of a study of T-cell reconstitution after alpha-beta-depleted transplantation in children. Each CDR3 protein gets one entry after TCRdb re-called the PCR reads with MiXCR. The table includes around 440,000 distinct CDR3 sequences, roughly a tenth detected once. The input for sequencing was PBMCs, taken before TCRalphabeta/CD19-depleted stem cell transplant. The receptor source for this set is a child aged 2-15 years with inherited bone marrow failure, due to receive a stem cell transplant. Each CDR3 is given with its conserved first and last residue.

CDR3: CASSPARGDGNTIYF; J: TRBJ1-3; V: TRBV18
CDR3: CASSQTSGSGTGELFF; J: TRBJ2-2; V: TRBV7-8
CDR3: CASSIEGSNTEAFF; J: TRBJ1-1; V: TRBV5-1
CDR3: CASSHPFGGRGSGELFF; J: TRBJ2-2; V: TRBV7-9
CDR3: CASSGQGLYEQYF; J: TRBJ2-7; V: TRBV10-2
CDR3: CASSLVADSYNEQFF; J: TRBJ2-1; V: TRBV5-5
CDR3: CASSIGDNEQFF; J: TRBJ2-1; V: TRBV19
CDR3: CAWTRGNEQFF; J: TRBJ2-1; V: TRBV30
CDR3: CASSLDITDTQYF; J: TRBJ2-3; V: TRBV11-2
CDR3: CASSFGGTSGSGYEQYF; J: TRBJ2-7; V: TRBV7-8
CDR3: CSVRGSAGIGTDTQYF; J: TRBJ2-3; V: TRBV29-1
CDR3: CASSAEWDSPLHF; J: TRBJ1-6; V: TRBV3-1
CDR3: CSVKGVAGGPWEQYF; J: TRBJ2-7; V: TRBV29-1
CDR3: CASSQDRSSYNEQFF; J: TRBJ2-1; V: TRBV4-1
CDR3: CASRGQGGSQPQHF; J: TRBJ1-5; V: TRBV6-1
CDR3: CASVPGPRPDTQYF; J: TRBJ2-3; V: TRBV5-1
CDR3: CASSLVAGQGYNEQFF; J: TRBJ2-1; V: TRBV5-1
CDR3: CASSPEGGLREQYF; J: TRBJ2-7; V: TRBV18
CDR3: CEGGGPESTGELFF; J: TRBJ2-2; V: TRBV30
CDR3: CASSEALRGRGYTF; J: TRBJ1-2; V: TRBV6-1
CDR3: CASSLIPGAGSSYNEQFF; J: TRBJ2-1; V: TRBV5-1
CDR3: CASSFWRVTGELFF; J: TRBJ2-2; V: TRBV5-5
CDR3: CASSRTDFNYGYTF; J: TRBJ1-2; V: TRBV3-1
CDR3: CASSYEGTGGLYGYTF; J: TRBJ1-2; V: TRBV6-5
CDR3: CASSQTGIDTQYF; J: TRBJ2-3; V: TRBV4-1
CDR3: CASSQDRGDSSSYEQYF; J: TRBJ2-7; V: TRBV4-3
CDR3: CASSYWSGTRGVNEQFF; J: TRBJ2-1; V: TRBV6-5
CDR3: CSAGHENTEAFF; J: TRBJ1-1; V: TRBV20-1
CDR3: CSARVPLLAGTHNEQFF; J: TRBJ2-1; V: TRBV20-1
CDR3: CASSGAGTSSYNEQFF; J: TRBJ2-1; V: TRBV5-4
CDR3: CASSLASVAGHYEQYF; J: TRBJ2-7; V: TRBV5-5
CDR3: CASSLGGGFNEKLFF; J: TRBJ1-4; V: TRBV6-5
CDR3: CSARSAGGPRLETQYF; J: TRBJ2-5; V: TRBV20-1
CDR3: CASRVLYSTDTQYF; J: TRBJ2-3; V: TRBV27
CDR3: CASSETGAQPQHF; J: TRBJ1-5; V: TRBV12-3/TRBV12-4
CDR3: CANSLVRGTSHLHEQYF; J: TRBJ2-7; V: TRBV11-2
CDR3: CATSRDRGTGNTIYF; J: TRBJ1-3; V: TRBV15
CDR3: CASSWGETQYF; J: TRBJ2-5; V: TRBV5-6
CDR3: CASSFSAGRGNEQFF; J: TRBJ2-1; V: TRBV5-6
CDR3: CASSPRIGGPTDTQYF; J: TRBJ2-3; V: TRBV7-2
CDR3: CASSDAGYQPQHF; J: TRBJ1-5; V: TRBV2
CDR3: CASSEPGLALSSQFF; J: TRBJ2-1; V: TRBV7-9
CDR3: CASRPLGFLSNEQYF; J: TRBJ2-7; V: TRBV6-1
CDR3: CASSEPPGKGYGYTF; J: TRBJ1-2; V: TRBV25-1
CDR3: CASSIGRARLTEAFF; J: TRBJ1-1; V: TRBV3-1